The clone carrying this T cell receptor beta chain was counted between two and nine times. The antigen remains unidentified. Library construction involved attaching unique molecular identifiers to individual cDNA molecules, which allowed quantitative, reproducible TCR counting. Authors' methods: Sample-level TCR yields exhibited a median of around 90,000, with a range of about 20,000 to 750,000. MiXCR, applied by TCRdb to the 5' RACE reads, yields one record per CDR3 protein. TCRdb's processing, not the authors', yielded these V and J calls. The sample records roughly 81,000 distinct CDR3 sequences, 15% to 20% being singletons. This sample was included in a study of human T cells and chemical hapten exposure. As for the study in general: TCR yields per sample varied mostly from small pooled library volume differences. Study-wide findings and caveats: Once DPC sensitization occurred, TCRs above 1 in 1000 frequency showed no change.

The CDR3 spans 12 residues. V gave up 5 bases and J gave up 2 bases, with 6 bases separating them. Unfractionated whole blood yielded total RNA. The rearrangement links TRBV12-3 or TRBV12-4 to TRBJ2-5; D is uncertain. The sequence was obtained from a female donor in good health. CDR3 loop: CASSMTQETQYF. DNA for the CDR3: TGTGCCAGCAGTATGACGCAAGAGACCCAGTACTTC.